This T cell receptor beta chain emerged from a study of blood T cell repertoires in COVID-19. In the study overall: The samples span acute and convalescent COVID-19 from the United States, Italy and Spain.

The age range of participants was about 18 to 90 years, with residence in roughly 25 US areas. Sequencing used immunoSEQ multiplex PCR; TCRdb keeps in-frame clones, though not all of them. In the table there are over 200,000 clones, just under 90% of which are singletons. V dropped 1 base and J dropped 3 bases, with 18 bases sitting between them. CDR1 and CDR2 from the germline V gene are MGHRA and YSYEKL. This CDR3 region has 17 residues. This clonotype originated in a man aged 30 to 39 who had recovered from COVID-19. The sample taken for sequencing was PBMCs or T cells enriched from blood (not recorded which). The chain uses TRBV4-1 and TRBJ1-1, with D perhaps TRBD1 (6 bases). CDR3 DNA sequence: TGCGCCAGCAGCCAAGTGGGGTTCGGGGGGCTGGACACTGAAGCTTTCTTT. Translation gives CASSQVGFGGLDTEAFF.